Below are 2 T cell receptor beta chains sequenced from a single sample in a study of blood T cell repertoires in COVID-19. TCRdb's copy holds only in-frame clones and misses some; the assay was immunoSEQ multiplex PCR. The sample carries some 250,000 clones, about 89% recorded once. The sample comprised PBMCs or T cells enriched from blood (not recorded which). These receptors were collected from a man aged 35 to 55 who had recovered from COVID-19.

This chain connects TRBV29-1 to TRBJ1-2; 7 positions agree with TRBD1. V shed 3 bases, J shed 5 bases, and the junction held 12 bases outside the gene matches. The CDR3 has 15 amino acids. Germline V CDR1 and CDR2: SQVTM, ANQGSEA. The CDR3 here is CSVDLSLAGGYGYTF. The CDR3 nucleotides are TGCAGCGTTGACCTCTCCTTGGCAGGGGGGTATGGCTACACCTTC.

The chain has TRBV19 and TRBJ2-7, with 8 nucleotides matching TRBD2. Trimming took 5 bases from V and 2 from J; bases not matched to a gene: 14. The CDR3 has 17 amino acids. Germline CDR1 reads LNHDA; CDR2 reads SQIVND (reference sequence). The CDR3 is CASSSPGLAVSTYEQYF. CDR3 nucleotide sequence: TGTGCCAGTAGTTCCCCTGGACTAGCCGTAAGCACCTACGAGCAGTACTTC.